The 18 T cell receptor beta chains below were found in one sample sequenced in a study of blood T cell repertoires in COVID-19. TCRdb keeps only in-frame clones here, not all; method: immunoSEQ multiplex PCR. The sample records about 80,000 clones, around 89% being singletons. The specimen was peripheral blood. These receptors came from a woman aged 80 or over with active or convalescent COVID-19.

The rearrangement uses TRBV30 and TRBJ1-6; D possibly corresponds to TRBD1 (5 bases). This CDR3 comprises 20 residues. Trimming took off 5 bases at V and 0 bases at J, with 26 bases between the two ends. CDR1 and CDR2 from the germline V gene are GTSNPN and SVGIG (reference sequence). The CDR3 sequence: CAWGAKIEETRSSYNSPLHF. The CDR3 DNA reads TGTGCCTGGGGGGCGAAGATTGAGGAGACCCGTTCCTCCTATAATTCACCCCTCCACTTT.

This rearrangement joins TRBV28 to TRBJ1-3; D may be TRBD1 (5 bases). CDR3 length: 12 amino acids. The germline CDR1 and CDR2 sequences are MDHEN and SYDVKM. V was trimmed by 6 bases and J by 6 bases, leaving 9 bases between them. Here the CDR3 reads CASRGGINTIYF. CDR3 DNA sequence: TGTGCCAGCAGGGGGGGGATAAACACCATATATTTT.

This sequence joins TRBV11-2 and TRBJ1-1, with a possible D match to TRBD1 (5 bases). Germline values: CDR1 SGHAT, CDR2 FQNNGV. This CDR3 spans 13 amino acids. Trimming left V 5 bases short and J 8 bases short, with 15 bases between. CDR3 coding DNA: TGTGCCAGCAGCAAACTCGACAGTGACGAAGCTTTCTTT. This encodes CASSKLDSDEAFF.

This chain connects TRBV2 to TRBJ1-1; TRBD1 is a possible D gene (5 bases). The CDR3 extends over 14 amino acids. Between the trimmed V and J ends, which lost 4 bases and 5 bases, there was a span of 14 bases. Germline CDR1 is SNHLY and CDR2 is FYNNEI. The CDR3 spells CASSGLYGGTEAFF. CDR3 coding DNA: TGTGCCAGCAGTGGTCTGTACGGGGGAACTGAAGCTTTCTTT. Looking up the rest from reference TRBV2 and TRBJ1-1 gives the full variable domain: EPEVTQTPSHQVTQMGQEVILRCVPISNHLYFYWYRQILGQKVEFLVSFYNNEISEKSEIFDDQFSVERPDGSNFTLKIRSTKLEDSAMYFCASSGLYGGTEAFFGQGTRLTVV.

This rearrangement joins TRBV6-5 to TRBJ2-1; 7 bases align to TRBD2. Germline lookup yields CDR1 MNHEY and CDR2 SVGAGI. The CDR3 is 16 residues long. The junction had 9 bases not matched to a gene; V was cut back by 0 bases and J by 7 bases. CDR3 DNA: TGTGCCAGCAGTTACTCGGGGGGAGGGCCAAGGAATGAGCAGTTCTTC. It specifies CASSYSGGGPRNEQFF.

This clone was counted only a few times. The rearrangement uses TRBV3-1 (or the pseudogene TRBV3-2) and TRBJ2-3, with D possibly being TRBD2 (5 bases). CDR1 is LGHDT and CDR2 is YNNKEL in the germline V gene (reference sequence). The CDR3 is 18 amino acids. V lost 0 bases and J 0 bases, leaving 16 bases between the germline ends. CDR3 sequence reads: CASSQDPTGSTSTDTQYF. The CDR3 region has the DNA TGTGCCAGCAGCCAAGATCCCACGGGGAGTACTAGCACAGATACGCAGTATTTT.

The chain combines TRBV11-2 with TRBJ2-1, with D perhaps TRBD2 (6 bases). Per the germline V gene, CDR1 is SGHAT and CDR2 is FQNNGV. The CDR3 has 11 amino acids. With 5 bases removed from V and 9 bases from J, the gap between germline ends came to 8 bases. The CDR3 loop is CASSPEGEQFF. CDR3 DNA sequence: TGTGCCAGCAGCCCGGAGGGTGAGCAGTTCTTC. The whole variable domain, remainder taken from reference TRBV11-2 and TRBJ2-1, is EAGVAQSPRYKIIEKRQSVAFWCNPISGHATLYWYQQILGQGPKLLIQFQNNGVVDDSQLPKDRFSAERLKGVDSTLKIQPAKLEDSAVYLCASSPEGEQFFGPGTRLTVL.

This chain uses TRBV5-4 with TRBJ2-5; 11 bases map to TRBD2. CDR1 and CDR2 (germline): SGHNT, YYREEE (reference sequence). The CDR3 extends over 18 amino acids. J lost 4 bases, V lost 4 bases, and 15 bases had no gene match. The CDR3 region has the DNA TGTGCCAGCAGCATTGGACTAGCGGGTGCGGAACGGGGAGAGACCCAGTACTTC. Amino acid sequence: CASSIGLAGAERGETQYF.

The chain has TRBV6-5 and TRBJ2-1, with 8 bases aligning to TRBD2. The V gene's germline CDR1 is MNHEY and CDR2 SVGAGI. The CDR3 has 14 residues. V trimming: 7 bases; J trimming: 9 bases; junction bases outside the gene matches: 11. For the CDR3, the DNA is TGTGCCAGCACAGCCTTGGCGGGGGGAGGTGAGCAGTTCTTC. Translated, it gives CASTALAGGGEQFF.

This clone was observed a single time. The chain combines TRBV5-5 with TRBJ2-2, with 11 nucleotides matching TRBD2. The V segment lost 3 bases and the J segment 0 bases; nucleotides outside the gene matches: 1. Germline CDR1 reads SGHKS; CDR2 reads YYEKEE (reference sequence). The CDR3 length is 16 residues. The CDR3 bases are TGTGCCAGCAGCTGGGGACTAGCGGCGAACACCGGGGAGCTGTTTTTT. Residues: CASSWGLAANTGELFF. The full variable domain, rest sourced from reference TRBV5-5 and TRBJ2-2, is DAGVTQSPTHLIKTRGQQVTLRCSPISGHKSVSWYQQVLGQGPQFIFQYYEKEERGRGNFPDRFSARQFPNYSSELNVNALLLGDSALYLCASSWGLAANTGELFFGEGSRLTVL.

The J gene is TRBJ2-3, the V gene TRBV24-1, with D possibly being TRBD2 (6 bases). Trimming removed 5 bases from V and 2 bases from J, with 13 bases in between. The CDR3 covers 15 residues. Germline V gene data show CDR1 as KGHDR and CDR2 as SFDVKD. The CDR3 DNA reads TGTGCCACCAGTGTTGGCGGGACCGTCACAGATACGCAGTATTTT. It translates to CATSVGGTVTDTQYF.

V gene TRBV6-1 combines with J gene TRBJ2-1, with 7 bases matching TRBD1. The CDR3 consists of 15 residues. With V trimmed by 6 bases and J by 0 bases, 5 bases remained unmatched. The germline V gene encodes CDR1 MNHNS and CDR2 SASEGT. The CDR3: CASRPRDSSYNEQFF. The CDR3 nucleotides read TGTGCCAGCAGACCCCGGGACAGCTCCTACAATGAGCAGTTCTTC.

This clone was observed a few times. J is TRBJ1-1 and V is TRBV6-6, with D uncertain. The CDR3 runs to 11 residues. Germline CDR1 is MNHNY and CDR2 is SVGAGI (reference sequence). V was trimmed by 6 bases and J by 8 bases, leaving 10 bases between them. The CDR3 bases are TGTGCCAGCAGCCTACAGCTAGAAGCTTTCTTT. Translating gives CASSLQLEAFF.

V gene TRBV6-5 combines with J gene TRBJ2-2; weak D call: TRBD2 (5 bases). CDR1 is MNHEY and CDR2 is SVGAGI in the germline V gene. Trimming removed 7 bases at V and 1 base at J, with 7 bases between. The CDR3 consists of 13 residues. CDR3 in DNA: TGTGCCAGCACACGGGGGAACACCGGGGAGCTGTTTTTT. Its protein product is CASTRGNTGELFF.

The CDR3 here is CSASPGQTGLNEQFF. CDR3 DNA sequence: TGCAGTGCTAGTCCCGGGCAAACAGGGTTGAATGAGCAGTTCTTC. This sequence joins TRBV20-1 and TRBJ2-1, with TRBD1 as a possible D gene (6 bases). V lost 3 bases and J lost 7, with 19 bases in between. Germline V gives CDR1 DFQATT, CDR2 SNEGSKA (reference sequence). This CDR3 contains 15 residues.

This chain links TRBV2 with TRBJ2-1; 9 bases map to TRBD1. CDR1 SNHLY and CDR2 FYNNEI come from the germline V gene. The CDR3 is made up of 17 amino acids. Germline trimming cut 10 bases from V and 4 bases from J; bases unmatched to any gene: 17. In nucleotides, the CDR3 is TGTGCCACAGTGCCGGGACAGGGACGCGGGTTTTACAATGAGCAGTTCTTC. Residues: CATVPGQGRGFYNEQFF.

The CDR3 here is CASSEWPQETQYF. The CDR3 DNA reads as TGTGCCAGCAGTGAGTGGCCCCAAGAGACCCAGTACTTC. This chain connects TRBV6-1 to TRBJ2-5; the D is unclear. Germline CDR1 is MNHNS and CDR2 is SASEGT. V shed 3 bases and J shed 1 base, with 6 bases lying between them. This CDR3 spans 13 amino acids.

The chain employs TRBV18 and TRBJ2-1; maybe TRBD1 (6 bases). Germline lookup yields CDR1 KGHSH and CDR2 LQKENI. V lost 3 bases and J 2 bases, leaving 11 bases between the germline ends. CDR3 length: 15 amino acids. The DNA for the CDR3 is TGTGCCAGCTCACCCCCAGGGGAAACCTACAATGAGCAGTTCTTC. Amino acids: CASSPPGETYNEQFF.